This T cell receptor beta chain stems from a study of shared clonotypes between healthy human individuals. The repertoire was sequenced with immunoSEQ multiplex PCR; TCRdb's copy has only in-frame clones and lacks some. This sample yields hundreds of thousands of clones, of which approximately 95% are seen a single time; about 0.11% belongs to the top ten. The naive CD8 subset, CD45RO-negative cells positively selected for CCR7, excluded terminally differentiated effector memory CD45RA+ cells. The CDR3 length is 14 residues. Germline V gives CDR1 LNHDA, CDR2 SQIVND (reference sequence). The V end lost 2 bases, the J end lost 2 bases, and 7 bases lay between the germline ends.

Sequenced: naive CD8+ T cells sorted from blood. This TCR was recovered from a woman aged 25 to 39 in good health. The gene calls are TRBV19 and TRBJ1-5; a weak D match, TRBD1 (5 bases). The CDR3: CASSIPGGNQPQHF. CDR3 sequence (DNA): TGTGCCAGTAGTATACCGGGGGGCAATCAGCCCCAGCATTTT.